Below, 3 T cell receptor beta chains from the same sample are listed, as sequenced in a study of T cells in localized non-small cell lung cancer. Assay used: immunoSEQ multiplex PCR; TCRdb lists only in-frame clones, some missing. The sample records about 72,000 clones, 84% being singletons. The sequencing used peripheral blood, collected before any cancer treatment. The source is a female donor aged 60 or older with stage I lung adenocarcinoma.

This clone came up once. The rearrangement uses TRBV7-9 and TRBJ2-5; D is perhaps TRBD2 (5 bases). The CDR3 extends over 13 amino acids. The V gene lost 2 bases and the J gene lost 3 bases, with 7 bases spanning the gap. Germline-derived CDR1 and CDR2 are SEHNR and FQNEAQ (reference sequence). Here the CDR3 DNA reads TGTGCCAGCAGCTTACCCGGGGAAGAGACCCAGTACTTC. Encoded protein: CASSLPGEETQYF.

The chain couples TRBV6-6 to TRBJ2-7; TRBD2 matches at 8 bases. Looked up from germline, CDR1 is MNHNY and CDR2 is SVGAGI (reference sequence). CDR3 length equals 15 residues. Trimming cost V 5 bases and J 4 bases; bases outside gene matches: 10. This chain's CDR3 is CASSAGSGSAYEQYF. DNA for the CDR3: TGTGCCAGCAGTGCCGGGAGCGGGAGTGCGTACGAGCAGTACTTC.

The V gene is TRBV13, the J gene TRBJ2-3; no clear D. CDR1 is PRHDT and CDR2 is FYEKMQ in the germline V gene (reference sequence). Trimming removed 3 bases at V and 2 bases at J, with 9 bases between. The CDR3 extends over 14 amino acids. The CDR3 sequence: CASSLNRDTDTQYF. The CDR3, as DNA: TGTGCCAGCAGCTTGAACAGAGACACAGATACGCAGTATTTT.